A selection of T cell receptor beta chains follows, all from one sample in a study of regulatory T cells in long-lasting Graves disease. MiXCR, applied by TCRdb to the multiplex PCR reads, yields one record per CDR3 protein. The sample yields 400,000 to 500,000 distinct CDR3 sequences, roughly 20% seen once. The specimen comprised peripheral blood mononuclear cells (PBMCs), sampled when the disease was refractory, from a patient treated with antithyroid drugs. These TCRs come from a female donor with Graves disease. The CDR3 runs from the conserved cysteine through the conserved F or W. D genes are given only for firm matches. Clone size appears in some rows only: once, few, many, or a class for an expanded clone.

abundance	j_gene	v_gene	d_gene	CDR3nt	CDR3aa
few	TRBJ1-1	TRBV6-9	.	TGTGCCAGCAGTTCCACCCCGAGAGCTTTCTTT	CASSSTPRAFF
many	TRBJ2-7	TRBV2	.	TGTGCCAGCAGACGCAGGGTAGGTTACGAGCAGTACTTC	CASRRRVGYEQYF
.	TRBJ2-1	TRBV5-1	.	TGCGCCAGCAGCTTTACAGGGATGCTCAATGAGCAGTTCTTC	CASSFTGMLNEQFF
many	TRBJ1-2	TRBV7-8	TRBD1	TGCGCCAGCAGCTTGGGACAGGGTCCCTATGGCTACACCTTC	CASSLGQGPYGYTF
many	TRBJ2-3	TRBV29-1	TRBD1	TGCAGCGTTGAAGAGAGGACAGGGGTGGGAGATACGCAGTATTTT	CSVEERTGVGDTQYF
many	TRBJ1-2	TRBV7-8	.	TGTGCCAGCAGCCCCCCGAGGGCTGATGGCTACACCTTC	CASSPPRADGYTF
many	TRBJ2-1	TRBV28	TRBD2	TGTGCCACATCCCTAGCGGGAGGGCCACATGAGCAGTTCTTC	CATSLAGGPHEQFF
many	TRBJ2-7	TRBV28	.	TGTGCCAGCATCCCGACAGTCAGCTCCTACGAGCAGTACTTC	CASIPTVSSYEQYF
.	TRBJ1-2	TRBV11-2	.	TGTGCCAGCAGCCCCGGCCGTTACTATGGCTACACCTTC	CASSPGRYYGYTF
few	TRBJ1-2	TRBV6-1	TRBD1	TGTGCCAGCATCCGTGACAGGGAATATAACTATGGCTACACCTTC	CASIRDREYNYGYTF
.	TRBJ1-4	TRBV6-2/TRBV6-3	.	TGTGCCAGCTCCTCGGCGGAGGACGCTGGTAATGAAAAACTGTTTTTT	CASSSAEDAGNEKLFF
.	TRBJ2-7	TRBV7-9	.	TGTGCCAGCAGCTTAGAGGAGGGGGCCGAGTACTTC	CASSLEEGAEYF
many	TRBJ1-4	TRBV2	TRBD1	TGTGCCAGCAGCCAGGGACAGGGGGCTGACGAAAAACTGTTTTTT	CASSQGQGADEKLFF
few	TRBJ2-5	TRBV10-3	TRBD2	TGTGCCATCAGTGAGTTGAGGGGAGGGCCAGAGACCCAGTACTTC	CAISELRGGPETQYF
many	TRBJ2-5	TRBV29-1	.	TGCAGCGCGTCCGGCGGGAAGAGGCGGGAGACCCAGTACTTC	CSASGGKRRETQYF
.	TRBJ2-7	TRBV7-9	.	TGTGCCAGCAGCTCAAGCCAGGGGAGATTTTACGAGCAGTACTTC	CASSSSQGRFYEQYF
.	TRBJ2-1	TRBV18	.	TGTGCCAGCTCTCCCCCCGGGACCCTGTACAATGAGCAGTTCTTC	CASSPPGTLYNEQFF
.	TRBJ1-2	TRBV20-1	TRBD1	TGCAGTGCGACAGGGGGGAACTATGGCTACACCTTC	CSATGGNYGYTF
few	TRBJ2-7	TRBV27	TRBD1	TGTGCCAGCAGTTTAGCCCGGCTCGGGACAGGGCACGAGCAGTACTTC	CASSLARLGTGHEQYF
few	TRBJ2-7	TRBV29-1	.	TGCAGCGCCCGGACGTGGGCTCGTAATTCCCTCTTAAATTACGAGCAGTACTTC	CSARTWARNSLLNYEQYF
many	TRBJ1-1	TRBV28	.	TGTGCCAGCTGTTTTACGTCTCTTAACACTGAAGCTTTCTTT	CASCFTSLNTEAFF
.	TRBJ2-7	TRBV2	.	TGTGCCAGCAGTGAATTACGTGGGAGGACCACCGAGCAGTACTTC	CASSELRGRTTEQYF
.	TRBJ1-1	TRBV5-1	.	TGCGCCAGCGGAGTATCGAACACTGAAGCTTTCTTT	CASGVSNTEAFF
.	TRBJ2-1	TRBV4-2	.	TGTGCCAGCAGCCACCCGGGCGGTGAGCAGTTCTTC	CASSHPGGEQFF
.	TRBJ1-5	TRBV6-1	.	TGTGCCAGCATCGGGGGGCGCGAACAGCCCCAGCATTTT	CASIGGREQPQHF
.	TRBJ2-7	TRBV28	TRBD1	TGTGCCAGCAGTCCTTCCAGGCAGGGGGCATACGAGCAGTACTTC	CASSPSRQGAYEQYF
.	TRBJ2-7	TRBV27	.	TGTGCCAGCAGTTTCGGTGGACCTTCCTACGAGCAGTACTTC	CASSFGGPSYEQYF
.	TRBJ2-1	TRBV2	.	TGTGCCAGCAAGAGAAGGTGGGAGCAGTTCTTC	CASKRRWEQFF
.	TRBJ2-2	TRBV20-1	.	TGCAGTGCTAGAGAGTTCACTGAACCTAACACCGGGGAGCTGTTTTTT	CSAREFTEPNTGELFF
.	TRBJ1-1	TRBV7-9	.	TGTGCCAGCAGCTTAAGTAAGGTGGACACTGAAGCTTTCTTT	CASSLSKVDTEAFF
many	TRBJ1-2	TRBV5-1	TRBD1	TGCGCCAGCAGCTTGGGACAGGGGGCTGGCGGCTACACCTTC	CASSLGQGAGGYTF
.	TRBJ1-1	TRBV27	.	TGTGCCAGCAGTCAACAGGGTTCGGTAGCTTTCTTT	CASSQQGSVAFF